This T cell receptor (beta chain) was sequenced in a study of blood T cell repertoires in COVID-19. Assay: immunoSEQ multiplex PCR; the TCRdb copy retains only in-frame clones and omits some. The table includes about 200,000 clones, around four fifths detected once. Germline assignment: CDR1 MNHEY and CDR2 SVGEGT. This CDR3 spans 11 amino acids. V dropped 6 bases and J dropped 8 bases, with 8 bases sitting between them. Source material: peripheral blood. The sequence came from a man aged 60 to 69 with COVID-19, enrolled during active disease. The rearrangement uses TRBV6-2 or TRBV6-3 and TRBJ2-1; no firm D call. For the CDR3, the DNA is TGTGCCAGCAGCGAACGCGATGAGCAGTTCTTC. The encoded protein is CASSERDEQFF.